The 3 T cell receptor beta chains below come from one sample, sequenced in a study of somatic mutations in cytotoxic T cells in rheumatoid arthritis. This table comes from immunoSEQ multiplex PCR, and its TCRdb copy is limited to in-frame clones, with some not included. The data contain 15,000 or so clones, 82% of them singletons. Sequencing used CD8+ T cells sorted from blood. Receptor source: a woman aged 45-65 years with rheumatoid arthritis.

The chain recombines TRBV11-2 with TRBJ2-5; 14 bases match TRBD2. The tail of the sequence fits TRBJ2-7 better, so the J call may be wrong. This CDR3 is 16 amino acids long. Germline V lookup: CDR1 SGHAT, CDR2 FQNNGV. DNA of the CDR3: TGTGCCAGCAGCCCCCCGGGACTAGCGGGAGTTCACGAGCAGTACTTC. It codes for CASSPPGLAGVHEQYF.

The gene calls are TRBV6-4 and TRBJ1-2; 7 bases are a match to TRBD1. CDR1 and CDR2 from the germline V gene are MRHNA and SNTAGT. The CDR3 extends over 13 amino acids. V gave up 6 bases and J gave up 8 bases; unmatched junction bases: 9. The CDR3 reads CASSETGRGGYTF. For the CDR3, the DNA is TGTGCCAGCAGCGAGACAGGGCGCGGCGGCTACACCTTC.

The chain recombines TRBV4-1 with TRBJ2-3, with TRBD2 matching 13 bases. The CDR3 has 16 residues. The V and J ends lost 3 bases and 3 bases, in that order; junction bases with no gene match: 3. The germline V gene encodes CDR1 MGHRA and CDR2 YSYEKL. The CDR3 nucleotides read TGCGCCAGCAGCCAGCCGGGACTAGCGGGAACAGATACGCAGTATTTT. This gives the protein CASSQPGLAGTDTQYF.